This T cell receptor beta chain is drawn from a study of CD8 T cells in Susac syndrome (dated 2019 in TCRdb). Describing the broader study: Of the Susac syndrome patients who were sequenced, fewer than 10 were in clinical remission while 5 or 6 had clinically active disease. At blood withdrawal, Susac syndrome patients were therapy-naive, treated with corticosteroids (with IVIg additionally given to some), or treated with IVIg alone. Whether CD8+ T cell activation and differentiation in Susac syndrome was antigen driven was tested using repertoire sequencing.

As regards this clonotype: Its antigen target is currently unknown. No base quality values were provided; no much bigger clone lies one nucleotide off.

The CDR3, cysteine through phenylalanine, is 12 amino acids long. CDR3 DNA only is kept here, 36 bases in frame from base 1. V is shortened by 7 bases, J by 0 bases, and the region joining them spans 5 bases. CDR1 and CDR2 (SGHRS, YFSETQ) derive from the germline V gene. RNA was extracted using the RNeasy kit, and about 0.45 to 1 microgram was reverse transcribed with random hexamers. The immunoSEQ multiplex PCR assay, which covers 54 Vbeta and 13 Jbeta segments, was used to amplify TCR beta CDR3 regions. Bias from PCR amplification was corrected by using a synthetic template baseline for primer optimization and for computational correction. As for the authors' bioinformatics: Reads were assigned to V, D and J genes according to IMGT and analyzed in immunoSEQ Analyzer, with only productive sequences retained. To calculate clonality, Shannon entropy was normalized by log2 of the number of productive unique sequences and then subtracted from one. For each patient and control, public and private clones were evaluated among the 100 most prevalent clones. A clone was defined as Susac-specific if it was absent from the healthy and MS cohorts, from around 960 published viral clones and from other ImmuneACCESS disease sequences. TCRdb reran the public reads through fastp at Q25 and MiXCR, keeping productive beta chains. One record per CDR3 amino acid sequence lists the most common genes and DNA. The V and J calls follow TCRdb's processing rather than the paper's. The sample table lists some 150,000 distinct CDR3 sequences, 85% to 95% of them with a count of one. The biggest ten clones account for roughly 0.15% of the sample.

Peripheral blood CD8+ and CD4+ T cells from healthy donors, Susac syndrome patients and multiple sclerosis patients were profiled by high-throughput TCR beta sequencing. The Susac syndrome patients fulfilled recently defined diagnostic criteria for either definite or probable disease. Bulk CD8+ and CD4+ T cells were purified magnetically by negative isolation, whereas CD8+ TEMRA cells were enriched by FACS. Blood was drawn into EDTA tubes, processed within 24 hours, and PBMCs were isolated by density gradient centrifugation. PBMCs destined for TCR sequencing were cryopreserved in liquid nitrogen and later thawed in a 37 °C water bath. The sorted or isolated CD4+, CD8+ and CD8+ TEMRA cells reached a purity of at least 90%. Findings and caveats that apply to the study as a whole: The TCR sequencing and HLA analysis was acknowledged to have included a relatively small number of individuals. The CD4+ T cell repertoire of patients with Susac syndrome showed no detectable clonal expansion.

The receptor was isolated from a human donor with Susac syndrome. What was sequenced was CD4+ T cells from PBMCs. The chain links TRBV5-1 with TRBJ2-1, with no D gene named confidently. The sequenced DNA is TGCGCCAGCGGAAGCTCCTACAATGAGCAGTTCTTC. Translated, it reads CASGSSYNEQFF.